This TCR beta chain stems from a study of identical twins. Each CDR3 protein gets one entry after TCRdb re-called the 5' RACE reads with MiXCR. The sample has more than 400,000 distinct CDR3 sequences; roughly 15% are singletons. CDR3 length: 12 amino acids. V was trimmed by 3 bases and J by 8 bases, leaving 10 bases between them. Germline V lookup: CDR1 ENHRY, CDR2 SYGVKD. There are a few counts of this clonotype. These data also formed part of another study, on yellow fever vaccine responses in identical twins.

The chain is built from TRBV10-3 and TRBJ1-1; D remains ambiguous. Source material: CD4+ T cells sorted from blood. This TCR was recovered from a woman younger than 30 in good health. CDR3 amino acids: CAISEGWAEAFF. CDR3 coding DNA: TGTGCCATCAGTGAAGGGTGGGCAGAAGCTTTCTTT.